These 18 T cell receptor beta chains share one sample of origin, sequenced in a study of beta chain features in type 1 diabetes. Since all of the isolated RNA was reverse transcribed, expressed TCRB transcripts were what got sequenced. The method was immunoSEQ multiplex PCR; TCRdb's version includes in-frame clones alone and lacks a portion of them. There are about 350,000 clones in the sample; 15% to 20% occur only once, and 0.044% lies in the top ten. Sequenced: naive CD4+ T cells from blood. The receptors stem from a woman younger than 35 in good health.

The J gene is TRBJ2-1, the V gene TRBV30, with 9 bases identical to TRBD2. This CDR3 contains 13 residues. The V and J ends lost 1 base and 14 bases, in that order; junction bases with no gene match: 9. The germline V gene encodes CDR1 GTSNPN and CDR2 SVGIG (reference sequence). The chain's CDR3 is CAWSAGTSIPKFF. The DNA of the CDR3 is TGTGCCTGGAGTGCGGGGACTAGCATCCCCAAGTTCTTC.

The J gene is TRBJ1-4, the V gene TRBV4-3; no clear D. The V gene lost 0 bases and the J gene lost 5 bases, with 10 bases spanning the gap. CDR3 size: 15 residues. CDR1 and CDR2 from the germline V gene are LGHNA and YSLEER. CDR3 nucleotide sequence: TGCGCCAGCAGCCAAGATACTTACAGCAATGAAAAACTGTTTTTT. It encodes CASSQDTYSNEKLFF.

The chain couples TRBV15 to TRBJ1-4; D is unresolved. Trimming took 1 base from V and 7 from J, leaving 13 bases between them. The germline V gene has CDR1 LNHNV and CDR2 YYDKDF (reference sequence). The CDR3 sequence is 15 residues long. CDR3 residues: CATSRVLGVGEKLFF. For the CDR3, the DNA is TGTGCCACCAGCAGAGTCCTCGGGGTTGGTGAAAAACTGTTTTTT.

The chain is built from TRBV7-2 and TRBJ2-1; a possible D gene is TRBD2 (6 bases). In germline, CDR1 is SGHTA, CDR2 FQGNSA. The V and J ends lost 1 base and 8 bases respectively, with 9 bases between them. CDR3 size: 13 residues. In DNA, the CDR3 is TGTGCCAGCAGCTTAGTGCGCGGGGATGAGCAGTTCTTC. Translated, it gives CASSLVRGDEQFF. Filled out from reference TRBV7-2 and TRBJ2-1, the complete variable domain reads GAGVSQSPSNKVTEKGKDVELRCDPISGHTALYWYRQSLGQGLEFLIYFQGNSAPDKSGLPSDRFSAERTGGSVSTLTIQRTQQEDSAVYLCASSLVRGDEQFFGPGTRLTVL.

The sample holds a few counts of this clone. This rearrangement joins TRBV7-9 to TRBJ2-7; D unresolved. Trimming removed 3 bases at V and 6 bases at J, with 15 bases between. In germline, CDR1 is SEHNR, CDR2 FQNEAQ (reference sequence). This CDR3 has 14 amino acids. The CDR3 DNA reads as TGTGCCAGCAGCTTTCCTACTCTGAGATCCGAGCAGTACTTC. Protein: CASSFPTLRSEQYF.

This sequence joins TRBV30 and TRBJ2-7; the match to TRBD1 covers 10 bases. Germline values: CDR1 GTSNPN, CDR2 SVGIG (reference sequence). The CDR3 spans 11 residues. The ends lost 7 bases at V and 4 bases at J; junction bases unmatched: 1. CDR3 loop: CASGQGYEQYF. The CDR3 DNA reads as TGTGCCTCGGGACAGGGGTACGAGCAGTACTTC. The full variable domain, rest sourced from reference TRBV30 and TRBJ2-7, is SQTIHQWPATLVQPVGSPLSLECTVEGTSNPNLYWYRQAAGRGLQLLFYSVGIGQISSEVPQNLSASRPQDRQFILSSKKLLLSDSGFYLCASGQGYEQYFGPGTRLTVT.

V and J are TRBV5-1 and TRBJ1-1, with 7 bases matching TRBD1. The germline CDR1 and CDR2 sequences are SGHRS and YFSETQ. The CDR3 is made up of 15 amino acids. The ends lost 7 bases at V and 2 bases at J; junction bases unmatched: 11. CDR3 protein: CASSPGQPYNTEAFF. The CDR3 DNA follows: TGCGCCAGCTCTCCGGGACAGCCTTACAACACTGAAGCTTTCTTT.

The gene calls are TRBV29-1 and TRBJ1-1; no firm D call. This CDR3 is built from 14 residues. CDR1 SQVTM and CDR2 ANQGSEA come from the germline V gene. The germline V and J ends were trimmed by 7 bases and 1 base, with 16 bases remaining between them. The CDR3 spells CSAGIQRKNTEAFF. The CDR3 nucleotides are TGCAGCGCCGGGATCCAGAGAAAGAACACTGAAGCTTTCTTT.

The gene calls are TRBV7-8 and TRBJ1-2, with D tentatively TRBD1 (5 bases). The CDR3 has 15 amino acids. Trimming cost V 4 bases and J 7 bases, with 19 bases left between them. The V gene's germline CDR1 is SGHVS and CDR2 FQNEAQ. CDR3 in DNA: TGTGCCAGCAGCTCAAGGGCAGGGAAGATCGGTGGCTACACCTTC. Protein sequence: CASSSRAGKIGGYTF.

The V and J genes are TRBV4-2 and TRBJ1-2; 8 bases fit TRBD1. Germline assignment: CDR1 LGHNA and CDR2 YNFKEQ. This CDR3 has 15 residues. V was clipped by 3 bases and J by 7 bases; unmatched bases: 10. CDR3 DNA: TGTGCCAGCAGCCAGACTGGACAGGGAGGACGTGGCTACACCTTC. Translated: CASSQTGQGGRGYTF.

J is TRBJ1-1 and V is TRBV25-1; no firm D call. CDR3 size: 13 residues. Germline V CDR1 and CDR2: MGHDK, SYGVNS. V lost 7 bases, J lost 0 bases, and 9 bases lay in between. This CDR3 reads CASISGLNTEAFF. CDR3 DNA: TGTGCCAGCATTTCCGGGTTGAACACTGAAGCTTTCTTT.

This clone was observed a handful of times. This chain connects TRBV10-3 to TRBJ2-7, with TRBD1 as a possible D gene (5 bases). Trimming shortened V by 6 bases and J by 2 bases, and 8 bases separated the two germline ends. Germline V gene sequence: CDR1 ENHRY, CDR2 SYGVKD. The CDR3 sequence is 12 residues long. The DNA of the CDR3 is TGTGCCATCAGAGCAGGGACCTACGAGCAGTACTTC. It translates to CAIRAGTYEQYF.

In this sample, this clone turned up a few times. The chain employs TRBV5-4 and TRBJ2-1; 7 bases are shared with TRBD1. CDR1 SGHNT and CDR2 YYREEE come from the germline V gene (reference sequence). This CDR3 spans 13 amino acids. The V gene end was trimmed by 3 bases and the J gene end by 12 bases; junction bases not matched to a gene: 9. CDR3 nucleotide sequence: TGTGCCAGCAGCTCTGGACAGGTGGGGGTGCAGTTCTTC. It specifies CASSSGQVGVQFF. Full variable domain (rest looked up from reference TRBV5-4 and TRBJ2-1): ETGVTQSPTHLIKTRGQQVTLRCSSQSGHNTVSWYQQALGQGPQFIFQYYREEENGRGNFPPRFSGLQFPNYSSELNVNALELDDSALYLCASSSGQVGVQFFGPGTRLTVL.

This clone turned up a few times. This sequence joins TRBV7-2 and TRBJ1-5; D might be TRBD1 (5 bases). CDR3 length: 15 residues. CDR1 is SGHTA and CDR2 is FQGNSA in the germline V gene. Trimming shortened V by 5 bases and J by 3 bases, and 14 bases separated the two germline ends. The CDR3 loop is CASSRARDLNQPQHF. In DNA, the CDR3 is TGTGCCAGCAGCCGAGCCAGGGATCTCAATCAGCCCCAGCATTTT.

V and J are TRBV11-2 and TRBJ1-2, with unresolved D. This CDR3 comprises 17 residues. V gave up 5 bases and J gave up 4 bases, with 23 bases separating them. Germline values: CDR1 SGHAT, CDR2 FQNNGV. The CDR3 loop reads CASSPIATRQRGYGYTF. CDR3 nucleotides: TGTGCCAGCAGCCCCATCGCGACCAGGCAGCGGGGCTATGGCTACACCTTC.

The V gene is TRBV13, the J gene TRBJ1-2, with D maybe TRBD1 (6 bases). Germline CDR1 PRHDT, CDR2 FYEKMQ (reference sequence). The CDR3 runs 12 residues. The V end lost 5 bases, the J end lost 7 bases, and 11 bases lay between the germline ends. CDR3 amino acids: CASSTGTFGYTF. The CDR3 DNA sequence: TGTGCCAGCAGCACAGGGACGTTTGGCTACACCTTC.

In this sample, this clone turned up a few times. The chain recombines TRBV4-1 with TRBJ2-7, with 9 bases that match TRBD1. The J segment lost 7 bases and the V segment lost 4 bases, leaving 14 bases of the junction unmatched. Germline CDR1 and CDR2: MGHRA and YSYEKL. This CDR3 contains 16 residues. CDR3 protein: CASSPSRTGELGEQYF. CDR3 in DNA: TGCGCCAGCAGCCCATCCCGGACAGGGGAATTAGGTGAGCAGTACTTC.

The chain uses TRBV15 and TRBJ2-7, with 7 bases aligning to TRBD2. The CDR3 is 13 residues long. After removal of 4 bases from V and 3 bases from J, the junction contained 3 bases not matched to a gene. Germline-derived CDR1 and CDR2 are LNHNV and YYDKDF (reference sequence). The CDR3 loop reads CATSTWGGYEQYF. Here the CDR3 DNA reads TGTGCCACCAGCACCTGGGGGGGCTACGAGCAGTACTTC.